The 31 T cell receptor beta chains below come from one sample, sequenced in a study of cytomegalovirus exposure and HLA in healthy donors. The PCR contained 60 Vbeta and 13 Jbeta primers. The assay was immunoSEQ multiplex PCR, and TCRdb's table has in-frame clones only and misses some. The sample carries 75,000 to 100,000 clones, 73% recorded once. Material: PBMCs. The receptor source for this set is a middle-aged man in good health and CMV-seronegative.

The chain employs TRBV7-2 and TRBJ2-7; D not certain. This CDR3 contains 13 residues. Deletions cut 4 bases from V and 6 bases from J, with 13 bases between. From germline, CDR1 is SGHTA and CDR2 FQGNSA. CDR3 sequence (DNA): TGTGCCAGCAGCTACGCGATAAGTGGCGAGCAGTACTTC. Its translation is CASSYAISGEQYF. Complete variable domain (other parts from reference TRBV7-2 and TRBJ2-7): GAGVSQSPSNKVTEKGKDVELRCDPISGHTALYWYRQSLGQGLEFLIYFQGNSAPDKSGLPSDRFSAERTGGSVSTLTIQRTQQEDSAVYLCASSYAISGEQYFGPGTRLTVT.

There are a few counts of this clone. The chain recombines TRBV6-1 with TRBJ1-1; possibly TRBD1 for D (6 bases). The germline V gene encodes CDR1 MNHNS and CDR2 SASEGT. The V gene lost 5 bases and the J gene lost 0 bases, with 13 bases spanning the gap. The CDR3 runs to 15 residues. CDR3: CASSKKDRLNTEAFF. The CDR3 DNA follows: TGTGCCAGCAGTAAGAAGGACAGACTGAACACTGAAGCTTTCTTT.

The chain couples TRBV7-8 to TRBJ1-5; maybe TRBD1 (5 bases). CDR3 length: 18 amino acids. The V end was cut by 3 bases, the J end by 0 bases, with 18 bases between. CDR1 and CDR2 (germline): SGHVS, FQNEAQ. The DNA for the CDR3 is TGTGCCAGCAGCTTGAGGGGTAGGAGGGTCATTAGCAATCAGCCCCAGCATTTT. Translating gives CASSLRGRRVISNQPQHF.

The rearrangement joins TRBV4-3 to TRBJ2-5; D is possibly TRBD1 (5 bases). In germline, CDR1 is LGHNA, CDR2 YSLEER. V was trimmed by 7 bases and J by 4 bases, leaving 13 bases between them. The CDR3 is 13 residues long. CDR3 sequence (DNA): TGCGCCAGCACTCTCAAAAGGGGAGAGACCCAGTACTTC. This sequence encodes CASTLKRGETQYF.

V and J are TRBV18 and TRBJ1-6; no definite D call. Germline lookup yields CDR1 KGHSH and CDR2 LQKENI. The CDR3 runs to 15 residues. The germline V and J ends were trimmed by 2 bases and 7 bases, with 12 bases remaining between them. The CDR3 is CASSPSRVGNSPLHF. CDR3 coding DNA: TGTGCCAGCTCACCAAGTCGGGTAGGCAATTCACCCCTCCACTTT.

This chain joins TRBV7-2 and TRBJ2-1; 8 nucleotides align to TRBD2. The V segment lost 2 bases and the J segment 13 bases; nucleotides outside the gene matches: 10. CDR3 length: 14 residues. The germline CDR1 and CDR2 sequences are SGHTA and FQGNSA. The chain's CDR3 is CASSLRGGSGGQFF. The CDR3 region has the DNA TGTGCCAGCAGCTTACGGGGGGGATCGGGGGGCCAGTTCTTC.

The chain employs TRBV9 and TRBJ2-7; TRBD2 aligns across 14 bases. J lost 3 bases, V lost 4 bases, and 12 bases had no gene match. CDR3 size: 18 residues. Looked up from germline, CDR1 is SGDLS and CDR2 is YYNGEE. CDR3 bases: TGTGCCAGCAGCTCACCCCGGGGGGGACTAGCGGGAGACTACGAGCAGTACTTC. This sequence encodes CASSSPRGGLAGDYEQYF.

The chain recombines TRBV15 with TRBJ2-5; D may be TRBD2 (7 bases). CDR3 length: 17 residues. Per the germline V gene, CDR1 is LNHNV and CDR2 is YYDKDF (reference sequence). V dropped 1 base and J dropped 2 bases, with 17 bases sitting between them. In DNA form, the CDR3 reads TGTGCCACCAGCAGAGCACGGGACGGGGGGCCGCAAGAGACCCAGTACTTC. Translation: CATSRARDGGPQETQYF.

This clone was picked up a small number of times. One end of the junction is discordant with germline, which a read error may explain. CDR3 region: CASREGTVSNQPQHF. CDR3 in DNA: TGTGCCAGCAGGGAAGGGACAGTTAGCAATCAGCCCCAGCATTTT. This chain connects TRBV6-1 to TRBJ1-5, with 7 positions matching TRBD1. CDR3 size: 15 residues. Germline V gene data show CDR1 as MNHNS and CDR2 as SASEGT.

This rearrangement joins TRBV5-4 to TRBJ2-5; 9 bases are shared with TRBD1. Germline CDR1 and CDR2: SGHNT and YYREEE (reference sequence). The CDR3 spans 13 residues. J gave up 5 bases and V 1 base, and 0 bases lay outside the gene matches. CDR3 amino acids: CASSLTGGETQYF. CDR3 DNA: TGTGCCAGCAGCTTGACAGGGGGCGAGACCCAGTACTTC.

The chain links TRBV6-1 to TRBJ2-7; D unclear. The CDR3 extends over 14 amino acids. Trimming pared 1 base from V and 0 bases from J, leaving 7 bases between. Germline values: CDR1 MNHNS, CDR2 SASEGT. CDR3 sequence reads: CASSEGASSYEQYF. CDR3 in DNA: TGTGCCAGCAGTGAAGGGGCTTCCTCCTACGAGCAGTACTTC.

Details on this clone: No conserved phenylalanine or tryptophan is present at the end of the CDR3, so a read error is the likely explanation. V gene TRBV4-1 combines with J gene TRBJ1-1; a weak D match, TRBD1 (5 bases). The V end lost 3 bases, the J end lost 8 bases, and 22 bases lay between the germline ends. The CDR3 covers 16 residues. Germline CDR1 and CDR2: MGHRA and YSYEKL. This CDR3 reads CASSQETGLGLPEAFV. The CDR3 DNA sequence: TGCGCCAGCAGCCAGGAAACAGGCCTGGGGCTTCCGGAAGCTTTCGTT.

The CDR3 loop reads CASSRRGGRTEAFF. The CDR3 DNA reads as TGTGCCAGCAGCCGCCGGGGAGGGAGGACTGAAGCTTTCTTT. V usage is TRBV7-8 and J usage is TRBJ1-1; D is uncertain. The germline gives CDR1 SGHVS, CDR2 FQNEAQ. The CDR3 consists of 14 residues. Between the trimmed V and J ends, which lost 5 bases and 5 bases, there was a span of 15 bases.

The V call is TRBV7-9, the J call TRBJ1-3; D is possibly TRBD1 (5 bases). Trimming took 7 bases from V and 0 from J, leaving 10 bases between them. From germline, CDR1 is SEHNR and CDR2 FQNEAQ (reference sequence). The CDR3 is made up of 14 amino acids. CDR3 bases: TGTGCCAGCACCCTGACAGACTCTGGAAACACCATATATTTT. Amino acids: CASTLTDSGNTIYF.

The chain couples TRBV7-9 to TRBJ2-1, with a weak D call TRBD2 (6 bases). Trimming stripped 4 bases from V and 0 bases from J, with 13 bases between. CDR3 size: 16 residues. Germline values: CDR1 SEHNR, CDR2 FQNEAQ (reference sequence). The CDR3 coding sequence is TGTGCCAGCAGCTCACTTCGGGGGAGCTCCTACAATGAGCAGTTCTTC. This encodes CASSSLRGSSYNEQFF.

The V call is TRBV5-1, the J call TRBJ2-7; D might be TRBD1 (6 bases). The V gene lost 4 bases and the J gene lost 3 bases, with 11 bases spanning the gap. The CDR3 sequence is 13 residues long. From germline, CDR1 is SGHRS and CDR2 YFSETQ. CDR3 amino acids: CASSHRANYEQYF. CDR3 in DNA: TGCGCCAGCAGCCACAGGGCAAACTACGAGCAGTACTTC.

The chain joins TRBV27 to TRBJ2-3, with 12 bases identical to TRBD1. Looked up from germline, CDR1 is MNHEY and CDR2 is SMNVEV (reference sequence). V was clipped by 6 bases and J by 5 bases; unmatched bases: 9. This CDR3 contains 16 residues. The CDR3 here is CASRRGTGGSVDTQYF. The DNA of the CDR3 is TGTGCCAGCAGACGGGGGACAGGGGGCTCGGTAGATACGCAGTATTTT.

Details on this clone: The junction departs from germline at one end; a sequencing error may be responsible. This sequence joins TRBV9 and TRBJ2-2, with D tentatively TRBD1 (7 bases). Germline assignment: CDR1 SGDLS and CDR2 YYNGEE. This CDR3 has 13 amino acids. CDR3 amino acids: CASSVATQGGLFF. The CDR3 DNA follows: TGTGCCAGCAGCGTAGCTACCCAGGGGGGGCTGTTTTTT.

The CDR3 bases are TGTGCCAGTTCAGACCCAATCCTAGGTGAAAAACTGTTTTTT. Protein product: CASSDPILGEKLFF. The chain employs TRBV2 and TRBJ1-4, with D unclear. V lost 9 bases and J 7 bases, leaving 18 bases between the germline ends. CDR1 and CDR2 from the germline V gene are SNHLY and FYNNEI. The CDR3 is made up of 14 amino acids.

There are a few counts of this clone. The rearrangement joins TRBV6-1 to TRBJ2-7; 7 positions agree with TRBD1. CDR3 length equals 13 residues. The germline gives CDR1 MNHNS, CDR2 SASEGT. The V gene end was trimmed by 6 bases and the J gene end by 5 bases; junction bases not matched to a gene: 7. DNA for the CDR3: TGTGCCAGCAGCCAGGGGGAGATCGACGAGCAGTACTTC. Amino acid sequence: CASSQGEIDEQYF.

The table lists this clone with a count of one. V usage is TRBV28 and J usage is TRBJ2-7, with 10 bases aligning to TRBD1. Per the germline V gene, CDR1 is MDHEN and CDR2 is SYDVKM. This CDR3 is 12 amino acids long. Trimming took 4 bases from V and 11 from J; bases not matched to a gene: 5. The CDR3 DNA is TGTGCCAGCAGTTGGGCGGGACAGGGGAAGTACTTC. Translated, it gives CASSWAGQGKYF.

This clone was observed once. The chain has TRBV5-4 and TRBJ2-3; a weak D match, TRBD2 (6 bases). The V gene lost 3 bases and the J gene lost 2 bases, with 13 bases spanning the gap. The CDR3 contains 15 residues. Germline lookup yields CDR1 SGHNT and CDR2 YYREEE (reference sequence). The CDR3 coding sequence is TGTGCCAGCAGCTCAGGACTAACCGACACAGATACGCAGTATTTT. Protein sequence: CASSSGLTDTDTQYF.

This clone was recorded a few times. The CDR3 DNA reads as TGTGCCTGGAGTGCCCAGGGGGATCAGCCCCAGCATTTT. It encodes CAWSAQGDQPQHF. The chain combines TRBV30 with TRBJ1-5, with TRBD1 identical over 7 bases. The CDR3 is 13 residues long. Germline V gives CDR1 GTSNPN, CDR2 SVGIG (reference sequence). The V gene end was trimmed by 1 base and the J gene end by 5 bases; junction bases not matched to a gene: 2.

The chain recombines TRBV2 with TRBJ1-4; D is perhaps TRBD1 (6 bases). Germline assignment: CDR1 SNHLY and CDR2 FYNNEI. With 0 bases removed from V and 8 bases from J, the gap between germline ends came to 13 bases. The CDR3 runs to 15 residues. CDR3 nucleotides: TGTGCCAGCAGTGAAGCCGTGGGGGCCGGAGAAAAACTGTTTTTT. Translated, it gives CASSEAVGAGEKLFF. Drawing the rest from reference TRBV2 and TRBJ1-4, the complete variable domain is EPEVTQTPSHQVTQMGQEVILRCVPISNHLYFYWYRQILGQKVEFLVSFYNNEISEKSEIFDDQFSVERPDGSNFTLKIRSTKLEDSAMYFCASSEAVGAGEKLFFGSGTQLSVL.

This sequence joins TRBV7-9 and TRBJ2-3, with 12 bases that match TRBD2. The V gene's germline CDR1 is SEHNR and CDR2 FQNEAQ (reference sequence). V trimming: 6 bases; J trimming: 1 base; junction bases outside the gene matches: 2. The CDR3 runs to 15 residues. The CDR3 DNA is TGTGCCAGCAGACGACTAGCGGGGGGCACAGATACGCAGTATTTT. Encoded protein: CASRRLAGGTDTQYF.

The chain recombines TRBV4-1 with TRBJ2-7; maybe TRBD2 (5 bases). Germline loops: CDR1 MGHRA, CDR2 YSYEKL. The CDR3 is made up of 14 amino acids. The V end was cut by 6 bases, the J end by 3 bases, with 15 bases between. The CDR3 spells CASSFTRGGYEQYF. The CDR3 coding sequence is TGCGCCAGCAGTTTCACTAGAGGAGGCTACGAGCAGTACTTC.

The chain carries TRBV13 and TRBJ2-4; possibly TRBD2 for D (5 bases). V shed 1 base and J shed 5 bases, with 6 bases lying between them. The germline gives CDR1 PRHDT, CDR2 FYEKMQ (reference sequence). There are 13 residues in the CDR3. CDR3 bases: TGTGCCAGCAGCTTAGAGGAGGAAAACATTCAGTACTTC. Protein product: CASSLEEENIQYF.

The genes are TRBV9 and TRBJ2-3, with D unresolved. Trimming shortened V by 4 bases and J by 0 bases, and 12 bases separated the two germline ends. Germline V CDR1 and CDR2: SGDLS, YYNGEE. The length of the CDR3 is 15 residues. The CDR3 coding sequence is TGTGCCAGCAGCCCCCGCGGCGGTAGCACAGATACGCAGTATTTT. The encoded protein is CASSPRGGSTDTQYF.

The rearrangement uses TRBV10-1 and TRBJ2-1, with 9 bases lining up with TRBD2. With V trimmed by 4 bases and J by 3 bases, 7 bases remained unmatched. Germline CDR1 reads WNHNN; CDR2 reads SYGVQD (reference sequence). The CDR3 covers 16 residues. CDR3 sequence (DNA): TGCGCCAGCAGTGGTTGGGGGACTAGCTTCTACAATGAGCAGTTCTTC. It codes for CASSGWGTSFYNEQFF.

This sequence joins TRBV7-6 and TRBJ2-2, with D possibly matching TRBD2 (5 bases). The CDR3 sequence is 13 residues long. The V gene's germline CDR1 is SGHVS and CDR2 FNYEAQ. V lost 0 bases to trimming and J lost 7 bases, with 6 bases between them. The CDR3 loop is CASSLARGGELFF. The CDR3 DNA sequence: TGTGCCAGCAGCTTAGCCCGGGGCGGGGAGCTGTTTTTT.

The chain combines TRBV5-1 with TRBJ1-1; weak D call: TRBD1 (6 bases). The V and J ends lost 4 bases and 0 bases respectively, with 16 bases between them. Germline lookup yields CDR1 SGHRS and CDR2 YFSETQ. The CDR3 contains 16 residues. CDR3 protein: CASSADPGQMNTEAFF. In DNA form, the CDR3 reads TGCGCCAGCAGCGCTGATCCGGGACAAATGAACACTGAAGCTTTCTTT.